This T cell receptor beta chain stems from a study of regulatory T cells in long-lasting Graves disease. Stated time point: persistent/refractory GD, antithyroid drugs over 5 years with positive TRAb. There was RNA extracted from PBMCs, and the TCR library was made from it. In its sample, this clonotype was seen a few times. There are 14 residues in the CDR3. Trimming cost V 6 bases and J 7 bases, with 16 bases left between them. Germline V CDR1 and CDR2: MNHEY, SVGEGT. Building of the TCR beta libraries involved iRepertoire HTBI primers and Arm-PCR of CDR3 regions. Methods used by the authors: The study identified roughly 59 TRBV and more than 11 TRBJ segments across samples. A single record per CDR3 protein comes from TCRdb applying MiXCR to the multiplex PCR reads. In this record, the V and J calls reflect TCRdb's handling and not the investigators' own analysis. The sample includes approximately 380,000 distinct CDR3 sequences, about 20% of them seen just once.

V usage is TRBV6-2 or TRBV6-3 and J usage is TRBJ1-5; possible D gene TRBD1, 6 bases. The starting material was peripheral blood mononuclear cells (PBMCs), obtained when the disease was refractory, from a patient treated with antithyroid drugs. The origin of this receptor is a female donor with Graves disease. The CDR3 reads CASSLMGAGQPQHF. The DNA for the CDR3 is TGTGCCAGCAGCCTCATGGGGGCCGGGCAGCCCCAGCATTTT.